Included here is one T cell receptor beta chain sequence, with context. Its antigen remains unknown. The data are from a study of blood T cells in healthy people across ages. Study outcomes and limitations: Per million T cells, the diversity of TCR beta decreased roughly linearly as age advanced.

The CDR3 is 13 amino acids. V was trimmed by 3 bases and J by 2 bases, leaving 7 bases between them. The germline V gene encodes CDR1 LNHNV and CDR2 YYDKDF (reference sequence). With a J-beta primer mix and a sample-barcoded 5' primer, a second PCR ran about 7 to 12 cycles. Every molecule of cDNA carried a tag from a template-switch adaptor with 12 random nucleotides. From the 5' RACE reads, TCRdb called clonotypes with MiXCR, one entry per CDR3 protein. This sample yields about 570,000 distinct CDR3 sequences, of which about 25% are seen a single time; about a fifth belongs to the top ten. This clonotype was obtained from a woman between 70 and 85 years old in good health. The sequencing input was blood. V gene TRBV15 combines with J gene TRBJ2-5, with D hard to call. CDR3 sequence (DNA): TGTGCCACCAGCAGCCGATTTCAAGAGACCCAGTACTTC. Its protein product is CATSSRFQETQYF.